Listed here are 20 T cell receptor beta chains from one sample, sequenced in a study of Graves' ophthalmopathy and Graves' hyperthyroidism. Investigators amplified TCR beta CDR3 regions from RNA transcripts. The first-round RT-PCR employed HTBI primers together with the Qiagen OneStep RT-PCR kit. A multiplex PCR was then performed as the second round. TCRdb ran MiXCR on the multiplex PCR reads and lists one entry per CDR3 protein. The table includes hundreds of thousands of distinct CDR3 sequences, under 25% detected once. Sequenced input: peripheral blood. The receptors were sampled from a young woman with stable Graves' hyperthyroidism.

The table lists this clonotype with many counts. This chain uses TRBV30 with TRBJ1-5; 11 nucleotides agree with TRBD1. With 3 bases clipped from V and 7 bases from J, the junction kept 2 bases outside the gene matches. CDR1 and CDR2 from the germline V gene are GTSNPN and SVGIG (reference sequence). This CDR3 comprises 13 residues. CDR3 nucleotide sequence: TGTGCCTGGAGGGGACAGGGGGGACAGCCCCAGCATTTT. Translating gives CAWRGQGGQPQHF.

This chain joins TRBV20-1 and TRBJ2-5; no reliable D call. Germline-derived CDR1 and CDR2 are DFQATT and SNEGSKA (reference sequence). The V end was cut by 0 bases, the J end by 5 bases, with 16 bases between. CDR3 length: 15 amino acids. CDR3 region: CSARDSRSDLETQYF. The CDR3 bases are TGCAGTGCTAGAGATTCCCGTTCCGACTTGGAGACCCAGTACTTC.

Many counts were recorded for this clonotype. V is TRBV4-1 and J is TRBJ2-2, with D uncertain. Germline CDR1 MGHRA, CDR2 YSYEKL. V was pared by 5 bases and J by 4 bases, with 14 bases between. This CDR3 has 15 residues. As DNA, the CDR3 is TGCGCCAGCAGCTCTAACAGTCGTGTCACCGGGGAGCTGTTTTTT. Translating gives CASSSNSRVTGELFF.

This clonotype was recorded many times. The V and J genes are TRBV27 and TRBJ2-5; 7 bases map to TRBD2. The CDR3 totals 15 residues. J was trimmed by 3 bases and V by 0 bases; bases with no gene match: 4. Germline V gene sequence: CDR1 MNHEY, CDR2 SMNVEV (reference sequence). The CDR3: CASSLSVRGEETQYF. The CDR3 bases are TGTGCCAGCAGTTTATCCGTTCGGGGGGAAGAGACCCAGTACTTC.

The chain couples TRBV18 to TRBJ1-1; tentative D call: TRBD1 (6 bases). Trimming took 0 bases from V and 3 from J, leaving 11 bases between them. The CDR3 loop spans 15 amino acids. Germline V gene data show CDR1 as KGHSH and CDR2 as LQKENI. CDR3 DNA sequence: TGTGCCAGCTCACCACCCCTACAGGGCGACACTGAAGCTTTCTTT. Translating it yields CASSPPLQGDTEAFF.

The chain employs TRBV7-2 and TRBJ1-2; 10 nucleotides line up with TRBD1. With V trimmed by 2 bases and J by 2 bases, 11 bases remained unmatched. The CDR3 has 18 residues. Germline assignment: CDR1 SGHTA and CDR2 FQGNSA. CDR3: CASSLSLPGTGENYGYTF. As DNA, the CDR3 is TGTGCCAGCAGCTTATCGCTCCCCGGGACAGGGGAGAACTATGGCTACACCTTC.

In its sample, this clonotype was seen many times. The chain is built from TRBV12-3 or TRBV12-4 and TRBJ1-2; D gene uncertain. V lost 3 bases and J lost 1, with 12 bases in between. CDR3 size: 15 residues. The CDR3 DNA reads TGTGCCAGCAGTTTCGCCGCCGTGGGTAACTATGGCTACACCTTC. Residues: CASSFAAVGNYGYTF.

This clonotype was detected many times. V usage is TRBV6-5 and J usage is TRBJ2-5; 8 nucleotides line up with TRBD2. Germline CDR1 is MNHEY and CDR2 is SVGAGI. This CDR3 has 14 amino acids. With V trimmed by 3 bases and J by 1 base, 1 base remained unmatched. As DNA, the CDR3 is TGTGCCAGCAGTTATAGCGGGACCCAAGAGACCCAGTACTTC. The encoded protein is CASSYSGTQETQYF.

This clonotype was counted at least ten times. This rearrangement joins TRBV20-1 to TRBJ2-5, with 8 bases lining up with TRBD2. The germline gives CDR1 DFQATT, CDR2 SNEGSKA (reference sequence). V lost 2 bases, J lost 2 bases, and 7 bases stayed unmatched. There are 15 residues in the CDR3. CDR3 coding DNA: TGCAGTGCTAGAAGCGGGAGCCCGCAGCAAGAGACCCAGTACTTC. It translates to CSARSGSPQQETQYF.

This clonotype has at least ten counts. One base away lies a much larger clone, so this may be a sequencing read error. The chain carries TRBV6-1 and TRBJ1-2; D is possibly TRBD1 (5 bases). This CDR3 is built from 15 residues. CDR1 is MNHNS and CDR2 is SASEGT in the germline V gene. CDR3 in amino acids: CASIQGGGLYYGHTF. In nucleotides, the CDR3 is TGTGCCAGCATCCAGGGAGGCGGATTATACTATGGCCACACCTTC.

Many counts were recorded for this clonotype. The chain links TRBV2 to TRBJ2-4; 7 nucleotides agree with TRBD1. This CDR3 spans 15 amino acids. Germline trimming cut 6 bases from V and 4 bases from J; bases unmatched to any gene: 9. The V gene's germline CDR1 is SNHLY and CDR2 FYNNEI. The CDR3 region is CASREIGTAKNIQYF. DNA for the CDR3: TGTGCCAGCAGGGAAATAGGGACAGCTAAAAACATTCAGTACTTC.

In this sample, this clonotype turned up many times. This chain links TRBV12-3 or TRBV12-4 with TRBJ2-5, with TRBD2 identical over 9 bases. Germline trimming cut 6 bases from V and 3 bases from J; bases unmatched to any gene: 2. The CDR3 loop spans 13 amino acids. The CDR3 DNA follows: TGTGCCAGCAGCATAGCGGGAGAAGAGACCCAGTACTTC. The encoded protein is CASSIAGEETQYF.

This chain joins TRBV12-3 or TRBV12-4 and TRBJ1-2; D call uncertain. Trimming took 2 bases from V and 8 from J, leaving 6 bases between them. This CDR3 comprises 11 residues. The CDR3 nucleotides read TGTGCCAGCAGTTTACACGGGGGCTACACCTTC. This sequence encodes CASSLHGGYTF.

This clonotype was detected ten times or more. The CDR3 spells CASSTLRTNTGELFF. The CDR3 DNA reads TGTGCCAGCAGTACTTTGCGGACGAACACCGGGGAGCTGTTTTTT. The chain employs TRBV2 and TRBJ2-2, with D unresolved. V dropped 5 bases and J dropped 0 bases, with 10 bases sitting between them. The CDR3 spans 15 residues. Germline V gene sequence: CDR1 SNHLY, CDR2 FYNNEI.

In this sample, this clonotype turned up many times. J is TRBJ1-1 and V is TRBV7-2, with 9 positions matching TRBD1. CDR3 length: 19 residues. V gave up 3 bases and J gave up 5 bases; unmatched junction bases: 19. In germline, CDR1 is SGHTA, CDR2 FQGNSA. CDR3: CASSFTLGLQGARGTEAFF. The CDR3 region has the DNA TGTGCCAGCAGCTTCACTCTGGGATTACAGGGGGCGCGTGGAACTGAAGCTTTCTTT. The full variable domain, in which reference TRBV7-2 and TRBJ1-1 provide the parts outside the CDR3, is GAGVSQSPSNKVTEKGKDVELRCDPISGHTALYWYRQSLGQGLEFLIYFQGNSAPDKSGLPSDRFSAERTGGSVSTLTIQRTQQEDSAVYLCASSFTLGLQGARGTEAFFGQGTRLTVV.

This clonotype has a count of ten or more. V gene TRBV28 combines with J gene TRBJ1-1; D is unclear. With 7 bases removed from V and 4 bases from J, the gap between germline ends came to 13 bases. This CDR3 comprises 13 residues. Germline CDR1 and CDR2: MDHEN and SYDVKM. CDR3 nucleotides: TGTGCCAGCACGAAAAGCCTTGGCACTGAAGCTTTCTTT. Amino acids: CASTKSLGTEAFF.

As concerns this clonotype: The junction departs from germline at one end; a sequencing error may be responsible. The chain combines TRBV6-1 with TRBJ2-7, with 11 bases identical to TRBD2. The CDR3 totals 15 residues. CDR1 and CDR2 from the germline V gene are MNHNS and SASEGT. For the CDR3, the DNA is TGTGCCAGCAGTAAAGCAGGGACTAGCGGATACGAGCAGTACTTC. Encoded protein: CASSKAGTSGYEQYF.

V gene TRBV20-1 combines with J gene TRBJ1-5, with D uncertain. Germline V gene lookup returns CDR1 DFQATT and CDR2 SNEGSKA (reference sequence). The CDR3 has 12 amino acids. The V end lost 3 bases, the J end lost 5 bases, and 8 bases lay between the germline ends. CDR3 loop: CSASFGDQPQHF. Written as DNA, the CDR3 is TGCAGTGCTAGTTTTGGGGATCAGCCCCAGCATTTT.

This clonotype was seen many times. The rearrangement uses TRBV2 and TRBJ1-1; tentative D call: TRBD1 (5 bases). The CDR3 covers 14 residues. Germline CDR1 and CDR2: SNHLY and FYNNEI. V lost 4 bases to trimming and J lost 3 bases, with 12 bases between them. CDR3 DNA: TGTGCCAGCAGTGTAAAGGGGTACTACACTGAAGCTTTCTTT. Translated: CASSVKGYYTEAFF.

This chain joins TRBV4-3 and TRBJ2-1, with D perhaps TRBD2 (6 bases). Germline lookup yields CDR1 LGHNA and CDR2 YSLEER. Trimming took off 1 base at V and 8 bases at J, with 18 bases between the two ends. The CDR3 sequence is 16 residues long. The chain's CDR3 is CASSQGRGLFGDEQFF. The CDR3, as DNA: TGCGCCAGCAGCCAAGGGAGGGGCCTATTCGGAGATGAGCAGTTCTTC.